The 22 T cell receptor beta chains presented below share a single source sample, sequenced in a study of blood T cell repertoires in COVID-19. Clones were sequenced by immunoSEQ multiplex PCR, and TCRdb holds only the in-frame ones, with some missing. Here the sample spans 210,000 or so clones, roughly 86% being singletons. The sample comprised peripheral blood. Source of these receptors: a woman between 35 and 50 years old with acute or convalescent COVID-19.

V and J are TRBV5-8 and TRBJ2-7, with D possibly TRBD2 on 6 matching bases. Germline V gene sequence: CDR1 SGHTS, CDR2 YDEGEE. Trimming removed 1 base at V and 5 bases at J, with 16 bases between. The CDR3 sequence is 15 residues long. CDR3: CASSLLGQGGHEQYF. The CDR3 DNA reads as TGTGCCAGCAGCTTGTTGGGCCAGGGAGGCCACGAGCAGTACTTC.

This clone was observed a single time. This chain links TRBV18 with TRBJ1-1; weak D call: TRBD1 (5 bases). The CDR3 loop spans 12 amino acids. The ends were cut back, 3 bases at V and 6 bases at J, with 8 bases in the middle. Per the germline V gene, CDR1 is KGHSH and CDR2 is LQKENI. Here the CDR3 DNA reads TGTGCCAGCTCACCTAGGGGCTCTGAAGCTTTCTTT. Translation gives CASSPRGSEAFF.

In DNA form, the CDR3 reads TGTGCTAGTGGTAACTACAGGGAAGACACTGAAGCTTTCTTT. Translating it yields CASGNYREDTEAFF. The chain links TRBV12-5 to TRBJ1-1; D perhaps matches TRBD1 (6 bases). V shed 5 bases and J shed 3 bases, with 13 bases lying between them. This CDR3 has 14 residues. Germline values: CDR1 LGHNT, CDR2 FRNRAP.

This clone was seen only once. Distinct nucleotide sequences in the sample also encode this CDR3. The chain has TRBV7-2 and TRBJ2-6; unclear D gene. Germline V lookup: CDR1 SGHTA, CDR2 FQGNSA. The CDR3 has 18 amino acids. Trimming left V 0 bases short and J 4 bases short, with 16 bases between. The CDR3 loop is CASSLALRGSSGANVLTF. Written as DNA, the CDR3 is TGTGCCAGCAGCTTAGCGCTCAGAGGATCGAGCGGGGCCAACGTCCTGACTTTC.

The gene calls are TRBV5-6 and TRBJ2-7; 8 nucleotides agree with TRBD1. The CDR3 loop spans 15 amino acids. V shed 2 bases, J shed 3 bases, and the junction held 7 bases outside the gene matches. CDR1 SGHDT and CDR2 YYEEEE come from the germline V gene. The CDR3 protein is CASSFPPGQGYEQYF. The DNA for the CDR3 is TGTGCCAGCAGCTTTCCCCCCGGACAGGGCTACGAGCAGTACTTC.

In nucleotides, the CDR3 is TGCGCCAGCAGCCAAGAGGGCTACAATCAGCCCCAGCATTTT. Encoded protein: CASSQEGYNQPQHF. The chain links TRBV4-1 to TRBJ1-5, with no clear D. Germline V gives CDR1 MGHRA, CDR2 YSYEKL. CDR3 length: 14 amino acids. V lost 0 bases to trimming and J lost 3 bases, with 6 bases between them.

The chain employs TRBV6-4 and TRBJ1-1, with unresolved D. CDR1 is MRHNA, CDR2 SNTAGT, per germline. This CDR3 is 16 amino acids long. Between the trimmed V and J ends, which lost 3 bases and 1 base, there was a span of 15 bases. The CDR3 loop reads CASSESRAGGNTEAFF. CDR3 nucleotides: TGTGCCAGCAGTGAGTCAAGGGCGGGAGGGAACACTGAAGCTTTCTTT.

This clone was counted only a few times. This chain uses TRBV19 with TRBJ1-2; TRBD1 matches at 7 bases. CDR3 length: 14 residues. After removal of 3 bases from V and 5 bases from J, the junction contained 6 bases not matched to a gene. Germline CDR1 LNHDA, CDR2 SQIVND (reference sequence). The CDR3 sequence: CASSMSGQLYGYTF. CDR3 nucleotide sequence: TGTGCCAGTAGTATGTCGGGACAGCTGTATGGCTACACCTTC.

The V and J genes are TRBV30 and TRBJ1-1; D not certain. Trimming left V 0 bases short and J 2 bases short, with 7 bases between. The CDR3 length is 13 residues. Germline CDR1 reads GTSNPN; CDR2 reads SVGIG (reference sequence). The DNA for the CDR3 is TGTGCCTGGAGTGTGGCCTTCAACACTGAAGCTTTCTTT. This sequence encodes CAWSVAFNTEAFF. The full variable domain, its missing parts supplied by reference TRBV30 and TRBJ1-1, is SQTIHQWPATLVQPVGSPLSLECTVEGTSNPNLYWYRQAAGRGLQLLFYSVGIGQISSEVPQNLSASRPQDRQFILSSKKLLLSDSGFYLCAWSVAFNTEAFFGQGTRLTVV.

The chain links TRBV6-2 or TRBV6-3 to TRBJ2-3; the match to TRBD1 covers 7 bases. CDR1 is MNHEY and CDR2 is SVGEGT in the germline V gene. V shed 5 bases, J shed 5 bases, and the junction held 13 bases outside the gene matches. The CDR3 has 16 amino acids. This CDR3 is CASSTPQGLIGDTQYF. CDR3 sequence (DNA): TGTGCCAGCAGTACGCCACAGGGGTTAATTGGAGATACGCAGTATTTT.

The J gene is TRBJ2-1, the V gene TRBV4-3; 9 bases map to TRBD2. Germline CDR1 is LGHNA and CDR2 is YSLEER. The CDR3 length is 18 residues. After removal of 2 bases from V and 0 bases from J, the junction contained 8 bases not matched to a gene. The CDR3 protein is CASSQRLLAGGSYNEQFF. The CDR3, as DNA: TGCGCCAGCAGCCAAAGGTTACTAGCGGGCGGCTCCTACAATGAGCAGTTCTTC.

In this sample, this clone turned up once. The CDR3 region is CASSLSRPYEQYF. The CDR3 DNA follows: TGTGCCAGCAGCTTAAGCAGGCCCTACGAGCAGTACTTC. The chain uses TRBV11-2 and TRBJ2-7; D not resolved. V was clipped by 2 bases and J by 2 bases, with 7 bases between them. Germline CDR1 is SGHAT and CDR2 is FQNNGV. The CDR3 spans 13 residues. The whole variable domain, filled in from reference TRBV11-2 and TRBJ2-7, reads EAGVAQSPRYKIIEKRQSVAFWCNPISGHATLYWYQQILGQGPKLLIQFQNNGVVDDSQLPKDRFSAERLKGVDSTLKIQPAKLEDSAVYLCASSLSRPYEQYFGPGTRLTVT.

The chain recombines TRBV7-9 with TRBJ1-1; 10 positions match TRBD1. Germline lookup yields CDR1 SEHNR and CDR2 FQNEAQ (reference sequence). The CDR3 extends over 17 amino acids. V lost 6 bases to trimming and J lost 1 base; unmatched junction nucleotides: 11. Written as DNA, the CDR3 is TGTGCCAGCAGAACGGACCGGGACAGGGGTAGGAACACTGAAGCTTTCTTT. Protein sequence: CASRTDRDRGRNTEAFF. Full variable domain (missing parts from reference TRBV7-9 and TRBJ1-1): DTGVSQNPRHKITKRGQNVTFRCDPISEHNRLYWYRQTLGQGPEFLTYFQNEAQLEKSRLLSDRFSAERPKGSFSTLEIQRTEQGDSAMYLCASRTDRDRGRNTEAFFGQGTRLTVV.

This sequence joins TRBV7-3 and TRBJ2-1; the D gene is possibly TRBD2 (6 bases). Between the trimmed V and J ends, which lost 8 bases and 3 bases, there was a span of 11 bases. Germline assignment: CDR1 SGHTA and CDR2 FQGTGA. The CDR3 is 13 residues long. CDR3 amino acids: CASPGTDYNEQFF. The CDR3 DNA reads TGTGCCAGCCCCGGGACTGACTACAATGAGCAGTTCTTC.

This clone was counted only a few times. J is TRBJ1-6 and V is TRBV7-8; 10 positions match TRBD1. With V trimmed by 6 bases and J by 7 bases, 3 bases remained unmatched. The CDR3 is made up of 14 amino acids. Germline-derived CDR1 and CDR2 are SGHVS and FQNEAQ. CDR3 nucleotides: TGTGCCAGCAGACGGGGACAGGGGAATTCACCCCTCCACTTT. As protein: CASRRGQGNSPLHF. The whole variable domain, remainder taken from reference TRBV7-8 and TRBJ1-6, is GAGVSQSPRYKVAKRGQDVALRCDPISGHVSLFWYQQALGQGPEFLTYFQNEAQLDKSGLPSDRFFAERPEGSVSTLKIQRTQQEDSAVYLCASRRGQGNSPLHFGNGTRLTVT.

This clone came up a few times. The chain links TRBV25-1 to TRBJ2-1; 11 nucleotides agree with TRBD1. The CDR3 has 15 amino acids. V shed 4 bases, J shed 6 bases, and the junction held 5 bases outside the gene matches. The germline gives CDR1 MGHDK, CDR2 SYGVNS. CDR3 nucleotides: TGTGCCAGCAGTGTGGGGACAGGGGGTCTCAATGAGCAGTTCTTC. It translates to CASSVGTGGLNEQFF.

V and J are TRBV12-3 or TRBV12-4 and TRBJ2-2; D call uncertain. Trimming pared 2 bases from V and 8 bases from J, leaving 3 bases between. There are 11 residues in the CDR3. CDR3 bases: TGTGCCAGCAGTTTACGGGGGGAGCTGTTTTTT. Protein: CASSLRGELFF.

V gene TRBV9 combines with J gene TRBJ2-2, with a possible D match to TRBD1 (5 bases). CDR1 is SGDLS, CDR2 YYNGEE, per germline. The V end was cut by 9 bases, the J end by 8 bases, with 20 bases between. The CDR3 consists of 14 residues. The CDR3 protein is CATSPGLTGGELFF. The CDR3 nucleotides are TGTGCCACATCGCCGGGCCTCACAGGAGGGGAGCTGTTTTTT.

The V and J genes are TRBV2 and TRBJ2-1; 15 positions match TRBD2. J gave up 4 bases and V 5 bases, and 9 bases lay outside the gene matches. CDR3 length: 18 residues. Germline V gives CDR1 SNHLY, CDR2 FYNNEI. Here the CDR3 DNA reads TGTGCCAGCAGTAGGACTAGCGGGGGGGCCCTCCTTTACAATGAGCAGTTCTTC. It encodes CASSRTSGGALLYNEQFF.

The rearrangement links TRBV6-4 to TRBJ2-1, with 9 nucleotides matching TRBD2. This CDR3 is built from 16 residues. Germline loops: CDR1 MRHNA, CDR2 SNTAGT. The J segment lost 0 bases and the V segment lost 0 bases, leaving 0 bases of the junction unmatched. The CDR3 reads CASSDSSGSSYNEQFF. In DNA, the CDR3 is TGTGCCAGCAGTGACTCTAGCGGGAGCTCCTACAATGAGCAGTTCTTC.

The chain recombines TRBV15 with TRBJ1-2; 8 bases are a match to TRBD1. The CDR3 covers 16 residues. In germline, CDR1 is LNHNV, CDR2 YYDKDF (reference sequence). V shed 0 bases and J 5 bases; nucleotides not matched to a gene: 8. CDR3 amino acids: CATSRDLAGGSYGYTF. The CDR3 DNA reads as TGTGCCACCAGCAGAGATCTGGCAGGGGGCAGTTATGGCTACACCTTC.

This sequence joins TRBV11-2 and TRBJ1-5, with 7 bases that match TRBD1. The CDR3 contains 15 residues. CDR1 and CDR2 from the germline V gene are SGHAT and FQNNGV. Trimming cost V 5 bases and J 5 bases; bases outside gene matches: 9. The CDR3 bases are TGTGCCAGCAGCCCTGTGAGGGGGACAGATCAGCCCCAGCATTTT. This codes for CASSPVRGTDQPQHF. Variable domain in full (rest from reference TRBV11-2 and TRBJ1-5): EAGVAQSPRYKIIEKRQSVAFWCNPISGHATLYWYQQILGQGPKLLIQFQNNGVVDDSQLPKDRFSAERLKGVDSTLKIQPAKLEDSAVYLCASSPVRGTDQPQHFGDGTRLSIL.